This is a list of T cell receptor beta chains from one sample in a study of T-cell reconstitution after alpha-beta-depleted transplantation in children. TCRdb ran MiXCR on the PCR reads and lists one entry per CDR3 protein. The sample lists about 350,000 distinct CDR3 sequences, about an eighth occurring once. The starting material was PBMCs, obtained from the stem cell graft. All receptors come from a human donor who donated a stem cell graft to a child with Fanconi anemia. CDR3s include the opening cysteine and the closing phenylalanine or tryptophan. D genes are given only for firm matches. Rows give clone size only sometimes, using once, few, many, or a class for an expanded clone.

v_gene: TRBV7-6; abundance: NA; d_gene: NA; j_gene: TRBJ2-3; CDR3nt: TGTGCCACCTCCCGGGGATTTGTAGATACGCAGTATTTT; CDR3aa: CATSRGFVDTQYF
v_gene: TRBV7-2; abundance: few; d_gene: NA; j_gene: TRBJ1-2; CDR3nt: TGTGCCAGCAGCTTATTTCCAGGGAACTATGGCTACACCTTC; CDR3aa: CASSLFPGNYGYTF
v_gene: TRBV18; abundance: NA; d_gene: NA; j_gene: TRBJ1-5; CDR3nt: TGTGCCAGCTCACCTGATTATAGCAATCAGCCCCAGCATTTT; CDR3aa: CASSPDYSNQPQHF
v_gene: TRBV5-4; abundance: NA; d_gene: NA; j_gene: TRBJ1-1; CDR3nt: TGTGCCAGCAGCTCGGGGGGATTTAGGAACACTGAAGCTTTCTTT; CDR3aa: CASSSGGFRNTEAFF
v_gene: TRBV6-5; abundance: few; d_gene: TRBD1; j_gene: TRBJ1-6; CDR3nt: TGTGCCAGCAGACTTCAGGGGGGCAATTCACCCCTCCACTTT; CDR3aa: CASRLQGGNSPLHF
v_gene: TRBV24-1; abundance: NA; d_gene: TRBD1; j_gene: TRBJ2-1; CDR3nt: TGTGCCACCAGGGAGACAGGGGCCGGGGGTGAGCAGTTCTTC; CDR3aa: CATRETGAGGEQFF
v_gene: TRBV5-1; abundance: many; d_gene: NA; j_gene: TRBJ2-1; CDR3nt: TGCGCCAGCAGCTTGGGGGACGGGTATGAGCAGTTCTTC; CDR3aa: CASSLGDGYEQFF
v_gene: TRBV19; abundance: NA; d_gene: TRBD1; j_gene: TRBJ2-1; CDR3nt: TGTGCCAGTACGGGGACGGGACAGGACTATAATGAGCAGTTCTTC; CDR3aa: CASTGTGQDYNEQFF
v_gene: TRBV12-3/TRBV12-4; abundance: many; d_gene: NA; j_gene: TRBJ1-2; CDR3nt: TGTGCCAGCAGTTTACAGGGCGTAGCAAGTGGAGGCTATGGCTACACCTTC; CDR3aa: CASSLQGVASGGYGYTF
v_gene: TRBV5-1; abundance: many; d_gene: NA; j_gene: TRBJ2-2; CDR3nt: TGCGCCAGCAGCCGCAATGGAGGGACCGGGGAGCTGTTTTTT; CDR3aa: CASSRNGGTGELFF
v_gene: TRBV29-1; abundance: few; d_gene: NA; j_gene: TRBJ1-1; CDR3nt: TGCAGCGCCGCAGGCGGGCCGAACACTGAAGCTTTCTTT; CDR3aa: CSAAGGPNTEAFF
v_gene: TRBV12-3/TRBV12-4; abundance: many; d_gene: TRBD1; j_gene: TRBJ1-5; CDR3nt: TGTGCCAGCAGGACCGGACAGGTTAATCAGCCCCAGCATTTT; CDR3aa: CASRTGQVNQPQHF